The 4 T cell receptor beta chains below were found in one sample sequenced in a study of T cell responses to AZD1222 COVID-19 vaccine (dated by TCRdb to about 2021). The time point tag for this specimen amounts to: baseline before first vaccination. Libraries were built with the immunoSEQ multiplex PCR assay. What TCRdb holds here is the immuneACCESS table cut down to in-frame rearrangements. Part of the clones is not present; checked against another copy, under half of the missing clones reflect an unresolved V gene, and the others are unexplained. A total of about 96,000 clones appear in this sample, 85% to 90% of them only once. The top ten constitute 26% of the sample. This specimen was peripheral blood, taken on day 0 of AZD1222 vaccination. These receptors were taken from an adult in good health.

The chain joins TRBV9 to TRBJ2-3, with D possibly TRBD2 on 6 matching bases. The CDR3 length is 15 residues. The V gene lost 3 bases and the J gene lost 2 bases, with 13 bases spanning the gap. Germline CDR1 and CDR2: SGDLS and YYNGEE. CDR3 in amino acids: CASSADGLTTDTQYF. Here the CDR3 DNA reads TGTGCCAGCAGCGCAGACGGACTAACCACAGATACGCAGTATTTT.

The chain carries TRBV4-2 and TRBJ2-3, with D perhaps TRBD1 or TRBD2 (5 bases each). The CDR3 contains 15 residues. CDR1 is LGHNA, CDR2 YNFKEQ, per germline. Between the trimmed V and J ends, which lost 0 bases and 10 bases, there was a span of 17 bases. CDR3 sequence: CASSQDGGEGGAQYF. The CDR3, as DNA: TGTGCCAGCAGCCAAGATGGGGGTGAAGGTGGGGCGCAGTATTTT.

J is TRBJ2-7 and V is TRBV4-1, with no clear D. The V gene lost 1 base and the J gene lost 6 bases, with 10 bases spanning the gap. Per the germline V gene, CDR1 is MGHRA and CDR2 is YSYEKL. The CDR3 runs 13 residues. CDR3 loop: CASSQGQAREQYF. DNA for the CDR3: TGCGCCAGCAGCCAAGGGCAGGCGCGCGAGCAGTACTTC.

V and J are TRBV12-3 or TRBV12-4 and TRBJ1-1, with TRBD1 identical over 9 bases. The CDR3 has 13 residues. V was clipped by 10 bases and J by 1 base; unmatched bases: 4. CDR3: CATSGQGNTEAFF. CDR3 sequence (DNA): TGTGCCACCTCGGGACAGGGGAACACTGAAGCTTTCTTT.